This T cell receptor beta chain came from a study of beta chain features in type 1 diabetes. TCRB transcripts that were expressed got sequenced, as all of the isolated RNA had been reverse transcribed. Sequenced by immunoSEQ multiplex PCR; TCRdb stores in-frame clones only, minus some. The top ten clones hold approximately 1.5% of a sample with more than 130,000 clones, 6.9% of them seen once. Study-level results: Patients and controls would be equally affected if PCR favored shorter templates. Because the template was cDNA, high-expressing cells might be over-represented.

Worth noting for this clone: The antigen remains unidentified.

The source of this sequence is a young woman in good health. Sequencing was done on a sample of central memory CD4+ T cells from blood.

CDR3 sequence (DNA): TGTGCCAGCAGTTTAAATCCCTCTGGGACATTTATGACCCAGTACTTC. It yields the protein CASSLNPSGTFMTQYF. The V and J genes are TRBV28 and TRBJ2-5; a possible D gene is TRBD1 (6 bases). This CDR3 is built from 16 residues. From germline, CDR1 is MDHEN and CDR2 SYDVKM. V was pared by 2 bases and J by 7 bases, with 20 bases between.